This is a list of T cell receptor beta chains from one sample in a study of blood T cell repertoires in COVID-19. Repertoires were generated with immunoSEQ multiplex PCR, while TCRdb's copy carries only in-frame clones and drops some. The sample has about 210,000 clones, roughly 84% seen once. Material: PBMCs or T cells enriched from blood (not recorded which). These receptors came from a man aged 25 to 40 in a cohort exposed to, infected with or recovered from COVID-19 (not recorded which). Both conserved end residues are part of each CDR3. The D gene is left open where the match is weak. Size tells how often a clone was seen (once, few, many) or the class of an expanded clone, and some rows leave it out.

J: TRBJ1-2
V: TRBV18
D: TRBD1
size: NA
CDR3: CASSPDWDRGDYGYTF
DNA: TGTGCCAGCTCACCTGACTGGGACAGGGGTGACTATGGCTACACCTTC

J: TRBJ1-1
V: TRBV28
D: NA
size: NA
CDR3: CASSLGGKTRTEAFF
DNA: TGTGCCAGCAGTTTAGGGGGGAAAACGAGGACTGAAGCTTTCTTT

J: TRBJ2-2
V: TRBV6-5
D: TRBD1
size: NA
CDR3: CASSLTGHSGELFF
DNA: TGTGCCAGCAGTTTGACAGGGCATAGCGGGGAGCTGTTTTTT

J: TRBJ1-5
V: TRBV19
D: NA
size: NA
CDR3: CASIKVGGNQPQHF
DNA: TGTGCCAGTATAAAGGTGGGGGGTAATCAGCCCCAGCATTTT

J: TRBJ1-4
V: TRBV6-5
D: TRBD1
size: NA
CDR3: CASSPDRGRDEKLFF
DNA: TGTGCCAGCAGTCCAGACAGGGGGAGGGATGAAAAACTGTTTTTT

J: TRBJ2-3
V: TRBV5-1
D: TRBD2
size: few
CDR3: CASSLTSGILDFTDTQYF
DNA: TGCGCCAGCAGCTTGACTAGCGGGATCCTTGATTTCACAGATACGCAGTATTTT

J: TRBJ2-1
V: TRBV27
D: TRBD2
size: NA
CDR3: CASSFLTSGTNIEQFF
DNA: TGTGCCAGCAGTTTTTTGACTAGCGGGACCAACATTGAGCAGTTCTTC

J: TRBJ2-2
V: TRBV7-9
D: NA
size: NA
CDR3: CASSSQAGYTGELFF
DNA: TGTGCCAGCAGCTCTCAGGCAGGATACACCGGGGAGCTGTTTTTT

J: TRBJ2-5
V: TRBV5-1
D: NA
size: NA
CDR3: CASSFRQQQETQYF
DNA: TGCGCCAGCAGCTTTCGACAGCAGCAAGAGACCCAGTACTTC

J: TRBJ2-3
V: TRBV4-1
D: NA
size: NA
CDR3: CASSQVRLDTQYF
DNA: TGCGCCAGCAGCCAAGTGCGATTAGATACGCAGTATTTT

J: TRBJ2-1
V: TRBV6-5
D: NA
size: once
CDR3: CASSYWGDPNYNEQFF
DNA: TGTGCCAGCAGTTACTGGGGGGACCCCAATTACAATGAGCAGTTCTTC

J: TRBJ1-2
V: TRBV18
D: NA
size: NA
CDR3: CASSSDELGGYTF
DNA: TGTGCCAGCTCATCAGACGAGCTGGGCGGCTACACCTTC

J: TRBJ1-4
V: TRBV7-8
D: TRBD1
size: NA
CDR3: CASSSDRVAHEKLFF
DNA: TGTGCCAGCAGCTCCGACAGGGTCGCCCATGAAAAACTGTTTTTT

J: TRBJ1-1
V: TRBV27
D: NA
size: NA
CDR3: CASSVGGVNEEAFF
DNA: TGTGCCAGCAGCGTAGGCGGGGTCAACGAGGAAGCTTTCTTT

J: TRBJ2-1
V: TRBV11-3
D: NA
size: NA
CDR3: CASSSSRGAYNEQFF
DNA: TGTGCCAGCAGCTCCTCACGGGGAGCATACAATGAGCAGTTCTTC

J: TRBJ1-2
V: TRBV10-3
D: NA
size: NA
CDR3: CAISVGTTRDSPGYTF
DNA: TGTGCCATCAGTGTCGGCACAACAAGGGACTCGCCTGGCTACACCTTC

J: TRBJ1-4
V: TRBV5-1
D: NA
size: NA
CDR3: CASSRSGSGEKLFF
DNA: TGCGCCAGCAGCCGGTCGGGGTCAGGCGAAAAACTGTTTTTT

J: TRBJ1-6
V: TRBV10-1
D: NA
size: NA
CDR3: CASIPPLSYNSPLHF
DNA: TGCGCCAGCATCCCCCCTCTCTCCTATAATTCACCCCTCCACTTT

J: TRBJ2-7
V: TRBV15
D: NA
size: NA
CDR3: CATSRDNRVYDEQYF
DNA: TGTGCCACCAGCAGAGATAACAGGGTATACGACGAGCAGTACTTC

J: TRBJ2-5
V: TRBV7-8
D: TRBD2
size: NA
CDR3: CASSLTSGSAVVETQYF
DNA: TGTGCCAGCAGCTTGACTAGCGGGAGCGCAGTTGTAGAGACCCAGTACTTC

J: TRBJ1-2
V: TRBV28
D: TRBD1
size: NA
CDR3: CASSFPSRGLGYGYTF
DNA: TGTGCCAGCAGTTTCCCCTCGAGGGGGCTGGGCTATGGCTACACCTTC

J: TRBJ2-7
V: TRBV7-9
D: TRBD1
size: NA
CDR3: CASSLVDRGTYEQYF
DNA: TGTGCCAGCAGCCTAGTCGACAGGGGAACCTACGAGCAGTACTTC